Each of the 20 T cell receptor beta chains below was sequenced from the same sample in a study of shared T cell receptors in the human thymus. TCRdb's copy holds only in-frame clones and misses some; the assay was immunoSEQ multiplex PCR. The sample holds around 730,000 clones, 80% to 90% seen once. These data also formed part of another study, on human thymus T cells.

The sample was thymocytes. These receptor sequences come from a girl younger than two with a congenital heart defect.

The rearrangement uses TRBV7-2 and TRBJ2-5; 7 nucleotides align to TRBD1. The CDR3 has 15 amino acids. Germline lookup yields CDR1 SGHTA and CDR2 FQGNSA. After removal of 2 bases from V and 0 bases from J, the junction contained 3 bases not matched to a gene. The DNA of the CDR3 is TGTGCCAGCAGCTTATGGACAGGACACCAAGAGACCCAGTACTTC. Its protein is CASSLWTGHQETQYF.

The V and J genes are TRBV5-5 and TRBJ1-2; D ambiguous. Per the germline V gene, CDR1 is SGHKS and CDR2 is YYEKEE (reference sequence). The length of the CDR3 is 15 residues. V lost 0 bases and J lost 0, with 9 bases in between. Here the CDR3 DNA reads TGTGCCAGCAGCTTGGGGCGGGAGACTAACTATGGCTACACCTTC. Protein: CASSLGRETNYGYTF.

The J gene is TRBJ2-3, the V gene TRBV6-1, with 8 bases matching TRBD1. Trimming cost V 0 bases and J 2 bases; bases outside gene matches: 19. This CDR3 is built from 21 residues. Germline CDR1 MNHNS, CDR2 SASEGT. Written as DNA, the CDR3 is TGTGCCAGCAGTGAAGCGGGAAGAAGCATCCGGGACAGGATATACACAGATACGCAGTATTTT. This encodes CASSEAGRSIRDRIYTDTQYF.

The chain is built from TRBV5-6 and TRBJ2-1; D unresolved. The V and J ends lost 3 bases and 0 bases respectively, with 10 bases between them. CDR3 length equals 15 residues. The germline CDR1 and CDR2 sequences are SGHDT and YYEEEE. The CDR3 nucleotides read TGTGCCAGCAGCTCACAGACCAGCTCCTACAATGAGCAGTTCTTC. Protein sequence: CASSSQTSSYNEQFF.

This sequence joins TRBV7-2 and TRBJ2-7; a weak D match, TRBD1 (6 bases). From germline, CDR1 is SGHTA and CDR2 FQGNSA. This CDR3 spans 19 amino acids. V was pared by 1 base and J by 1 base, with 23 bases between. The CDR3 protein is CASSLVPPLSNRVSYEQYF. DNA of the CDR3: TGTGCCAGCAGCTTAGTCCCTCCCTTATCGAACAGGGTATCCTACGAGCAGTACTTC.

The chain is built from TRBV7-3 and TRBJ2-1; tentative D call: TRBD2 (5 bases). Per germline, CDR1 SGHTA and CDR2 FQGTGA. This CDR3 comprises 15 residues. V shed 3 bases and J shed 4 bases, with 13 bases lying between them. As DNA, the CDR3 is TGTGCCAGCAGCTTGGGGAGTCCCGTTTACAATGAGCAGTTCTTC. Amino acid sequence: CASSLGSPVYNEQFF.

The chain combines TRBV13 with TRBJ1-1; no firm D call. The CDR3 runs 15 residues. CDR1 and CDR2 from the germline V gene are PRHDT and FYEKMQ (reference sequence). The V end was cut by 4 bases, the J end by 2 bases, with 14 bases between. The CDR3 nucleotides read TGTGCCAGCAGCTCGCCCCCGGGAAGAAACACTGAAGCTTTCTTT. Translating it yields CASSSPPGRNTEAFF.

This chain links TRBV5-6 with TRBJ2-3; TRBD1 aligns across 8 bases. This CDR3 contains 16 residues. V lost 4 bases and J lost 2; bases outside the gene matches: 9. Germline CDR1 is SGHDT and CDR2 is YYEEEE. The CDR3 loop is CASSTYRGEVTDTQYF. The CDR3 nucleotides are TGTGCCAGCAGCACTTACAGGGGGGAGGTCACAGATACGCAGTATTTT.

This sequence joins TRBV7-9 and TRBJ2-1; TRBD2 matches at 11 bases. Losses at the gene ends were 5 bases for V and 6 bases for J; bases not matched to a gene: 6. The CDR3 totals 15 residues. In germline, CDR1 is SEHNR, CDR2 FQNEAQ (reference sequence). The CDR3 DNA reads TGTGCCAGCAGCCCTCTAGCGGGGGGCCTCAATGAGCAGTTCTTC. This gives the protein CASSPLAGGLNEQFF.

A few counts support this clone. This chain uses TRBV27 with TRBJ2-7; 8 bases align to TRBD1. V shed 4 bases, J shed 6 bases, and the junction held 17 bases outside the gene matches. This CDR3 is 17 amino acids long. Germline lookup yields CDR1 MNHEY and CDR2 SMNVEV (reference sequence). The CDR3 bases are TGTGCCAGCAGTTCCGGACAGGGCGACCCATTGCGCTCCGAGCAGTACTTC. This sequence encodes CASSSGQGDPLRSEQYF.

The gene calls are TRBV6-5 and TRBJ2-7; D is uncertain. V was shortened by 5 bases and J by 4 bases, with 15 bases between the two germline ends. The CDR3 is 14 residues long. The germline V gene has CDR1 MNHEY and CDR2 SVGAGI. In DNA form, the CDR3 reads TGTGCCAGCAGTAATTTCTCCACACATTACGAGCAGTACTTC. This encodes CASSNFSTHYEQYF.

The CDR3 nucleotides are TGTGCCAGCAGTGCCCCTAACAGGGATTCAGGGCAGTACTTC. Its translation: CASSAPNRDSGQYF. The chain recombines TRBV2 with TRBJ2-7, with D maybe TRBD1 (6 bases). V lost 4 bases to trimming and J lost 9 bases, with 19 bases between them. Germline assignment: CDR1 SNHLY and CDR2 FYNNEI. The CDR3 loop spans 14 amino acids.

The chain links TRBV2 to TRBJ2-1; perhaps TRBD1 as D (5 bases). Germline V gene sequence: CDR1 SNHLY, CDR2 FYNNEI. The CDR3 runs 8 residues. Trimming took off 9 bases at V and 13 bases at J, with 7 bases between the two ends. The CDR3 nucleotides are TGTGCCAGACAGGAACAGTTCTTC. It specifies CARQEQFF.

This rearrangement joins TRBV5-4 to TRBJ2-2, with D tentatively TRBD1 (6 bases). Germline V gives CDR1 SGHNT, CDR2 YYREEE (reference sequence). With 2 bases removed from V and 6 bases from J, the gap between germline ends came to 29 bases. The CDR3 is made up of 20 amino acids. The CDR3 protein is CASSFNPSIKQGWGPGELFF. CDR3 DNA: TGTGCCAGCAGCTTTAACCCGTCCATAAAACAGGGATGGGGACCCGGGGAGCTGTTTTTT.

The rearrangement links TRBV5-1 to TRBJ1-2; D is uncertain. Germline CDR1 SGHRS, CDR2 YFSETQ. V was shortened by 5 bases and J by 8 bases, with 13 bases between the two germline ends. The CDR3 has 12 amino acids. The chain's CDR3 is CASRRETRGYTF. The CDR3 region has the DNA TGCGCCAGCAGGAGGGAAACCCGGGGCTACACCTTC.

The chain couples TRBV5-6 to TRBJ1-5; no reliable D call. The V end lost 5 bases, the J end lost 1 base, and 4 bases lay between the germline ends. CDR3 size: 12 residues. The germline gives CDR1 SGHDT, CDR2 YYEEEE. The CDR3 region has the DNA TGTGCCAGCAGTTTAAGCAATCAGCCCCAGCATTTT. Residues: CASSLSNQPQHF.

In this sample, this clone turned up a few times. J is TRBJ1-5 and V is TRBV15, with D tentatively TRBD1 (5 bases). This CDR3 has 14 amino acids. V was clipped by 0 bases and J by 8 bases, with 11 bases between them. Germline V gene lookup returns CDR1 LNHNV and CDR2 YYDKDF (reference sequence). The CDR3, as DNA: TGTGCCACCAGCAGAGATTGCGGGGGTGAGCCCCAGCATTTT. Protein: CATSRDCGGEPQHF. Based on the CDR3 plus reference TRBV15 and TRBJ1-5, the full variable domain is DAMVIQNPRYQVTQFGKPVTLSCSQTLNHNVMYWYQQKSSQAPKLLFHYYDKDFNNEADTPDNFQSRRPNTSFCFLDIRSPGLGDTAMYLCATSRDCGGEPQHFGDGTRLSIL.

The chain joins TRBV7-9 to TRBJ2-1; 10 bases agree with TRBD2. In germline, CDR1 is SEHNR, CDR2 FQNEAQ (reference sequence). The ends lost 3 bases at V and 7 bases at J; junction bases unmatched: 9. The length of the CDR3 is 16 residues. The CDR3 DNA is TGTGCCAGCAGCTTCCCTCCTAGCGGGGGCCAGAATGAGCAGTTCTTC. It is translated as CASSFPPSGGQNEQFF.

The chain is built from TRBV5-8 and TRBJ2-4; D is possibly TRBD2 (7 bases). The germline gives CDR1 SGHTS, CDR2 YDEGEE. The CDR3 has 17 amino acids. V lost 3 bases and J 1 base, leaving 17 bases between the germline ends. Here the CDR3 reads CASSSHNREGAKNIQYF. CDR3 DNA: TGTGCCAGCAGCTCACACAACAGGGAGGGGGCCAAAAACATTCAGTACTTC.

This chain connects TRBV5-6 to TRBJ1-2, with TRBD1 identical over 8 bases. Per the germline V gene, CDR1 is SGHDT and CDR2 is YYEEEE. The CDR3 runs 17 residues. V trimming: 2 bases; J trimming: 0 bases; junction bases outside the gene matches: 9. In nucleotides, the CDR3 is TGTGCCAGCAGCTTCAGACAGGGGAAGGCTTCTAACTATGGCTACACCTTC. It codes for CASSFRQGKASNYGYTF.